This TCR beta chain was found in a study of early T cells in non-severe SARS-CoV-2 infection (dated by TCRdb to the early 2020s). Broadly, across the study: Because TCR sequencing was done on bulk RNA from unsorted whole blood, the alpha and beta chains could not be paired. General conclusions and limits of the study: Matching against VDJdb was skewed toward anti-spike CD8 responses, likely underestimated virus-specific expansions, and missed private and CD4 specificities.

This clonotype has more than one count but fewer than ten. The target of this receptor is not known. The sample holds no much larger clone one base away, and base qualities are not on file. Including the terminal cysteine and phenylalanine, the CDR3 comprises 17 residues. CDR3 DNA only is kept here, 51 bases in frame from base 1. The junction carries 23 bases between V and J, which are trimmed by 5 bases and 3 bases respectively. CDR1 and CDR2 are read off the germline V gene (reference sequence) as SEHNR and FQNEAQ. This was a case-control study nested in a cohort of healthcare workers in London, UK, who had nasopharyngeal swab PCR tests and blood samples taken every week. Between 23 and 31 March 2020, the week of the UK lockdown, healthcare workers were enrolled and then followed up weekly for as long as 16 weeks. Libraries were made using 5' RACE. The sequencing machine was a NextSeq 500. Unique molecular identifiers were attached to individual cDNA molecules in the TCR library protocol so that sequencing error and PCR bias could be corrected. Both TCR alpha and beta chains were sequenced, and tight co-correlation was observed between alpha and beta sequence abundances in each sample. Under the source paper's analysis protocol: Decombinator V4 was used to perform V gene, J gene and CDR3 annotation of TCR sequences. TCRs were defined as expanded if a significant change between any two time points was detected under a Poisson model with p below 0.0001. TCR abundances were normalised to the total number of TCRs sequenced per sample and expressed as counts per million. TRAV1-2 paired with TRAJ12, TRAJ20 or TRAJ33 defined MAIT TCRs, while TRAV10 paired with TRAJ18 defined iNKT TCRs. VDJdb, accessed 1 November 2021, was searched for CMV, EBV and SARS-CoV-2 annotated TCRs, with TCRs annotated for multiple antigens excluded. TCRdb handled the public reads itself, with Q25 trimming in fastp and clone calling in MiXCR, and kept productive beta chains. Entries that share a CDR3 protein sequence are merged under the most common genes and DNA. The V and J calls and clone size come from TCRdb's table, not from the authors' own analysis. The sample data list tens of thousands of distinct CDR3 sequences, and around 12% of these were observed just once. Roughly 4.5% of the sample belongs to the ten largest clones.

This TCR was recovered from an adult who was a healthcare worker with PCR-confirmed SARS-CoV-2 infection or an uninfected control (not recorded which). Recombination linked TRBV7-9 to TRBJ2-7, with a weak D call of TRBD1 (6 bases match). Input material: whole blood. The DNA reads as follows: TGTGCCAGCAGCCGCTCGTATGGGGACAACCCTAACTACGAGCAGTACTTC. Translated, this is CASSRSYGDNPNYEQYF.